Each of the 16 T cell receptor beta chains below was sequenced from the same sample in a study of blood T cell repertoires in COVID-19 (dated by TCRdb to the early 2020s). The receptor library was made with the immunoSEQ multiplex PCR assay. As stored in TCRdb, this immuneACCESS dataset retains in-frame rearrangements with V and J assigned. A fraction of the clones does not appear; measured against another copy, unresolved V genes explain less than half of the discrepancy, and the remainder lacks a known reason. This sample has just under 65,000 clones in its table, and more than 75% of those were observed once. About 14% of the sample is held by the ten biggest clonotypes. Source material: peripheral blood. All receptors derive from a man aged 55 to 70 with COVID-19, enrolled during active disease.

The chain uses TRBV7-9 and TRBJ2-7; the D is unclear. Trimming cost V 7 bases and J 6 bases, with 16 bases left between them. Germline CDR1 is SEHNR and CDR2 is FQNEAQ (reference sequence). This CDR3 is built from 13 residues. The CDR3 protein is CASTNRVVAEQYF. CDR3 nucleotide sequence: TGTGCCAGCACCAACCGGGTGGTGGCCGAGCAGTACTTC.

The chain joins TRBV5-4 to TRBJ1-6; 8 bases align to TRBD1. With 4 bases clipped from V and 13 bases from J, the junction kept 13 bases outside the gene matches. CDR3 size: 15 residues. CDR1 is SGHNT, CDR2 YYREEE, per germline (reference sequence). CDR3 in DNA: TGTGCCAGCAGCCCTGGACAGGGTGACTTGGGTCCCCTCCACTTT. Its protein is CASSPGQGDLGPLHF. The whole variable domain, remainder taken from reference TRBV5-4 and TRBJ1-6, is ETGVTQSPTHLIKTRGQQVTLRCSSQSGHNTVSWYQQALGQGPQFIFQYYREEENGRGNFPPRFSGLQFPNYSSELNVNALELDDSALYLCASSPGQGDLGPLHFGNGTRLTVT.

This clone is a singleton in its sample. V is TRBV5-6 and J is TRBJ1-2, with a tentative D call TRBD1 (6 bases). V lost 3 bases and J 5 bases, leaving 14 bases between the germline ends. This CDR3 comprises 14 residues. Germline V gene data show CDR1 as SGHDT and CDR2 as YYEEEE. Here the CDR3 DNA reads TGTGCCAGCAGCTCCGTCGGGACACCTTATGGCTACACCTTC. Encoded protein: CASSSVGTPYGYTF.

The rearrangement uses TRBV9 and TRBJ1-1; 7 bases are shared with TRBD1. The CDR3 loop spans 14 amino acids. Losses at the gene ends were 4 bases for V and 1 base for J; bases not matched to a gene: 4. CDR1 SGDLS and CDR2 YYNGEE come from the germline V gene. The chain's CDR3 is CASSPRDRNTEAFF. DNA for the CDR3: TGTGCCAGCAGCCCACGGGACAGGAACACTGAAGCTTTCTTT.

This clone turned up a few times. The chain uses TRBV4-1 and TRBJ2-1, with D maybe TRBD2 (5 bases). V dropped 1 base and J dropped 0 bases, with 7 bases sitting between them. The length of the CDR3 is 15 residues. Germline V gives CDR1 MGHRA, CDR2 YSYEKL. CDR3 in amino acids: CASSQAGSSYNEQFF. For the CDR3, the DNA is TGCGCCAGCAGCCAAGCGGGAAGCTCCTACAATGAGCAGTTCTTC.

The genes are TRBV30 and TRBJ1-6; D gene uncertain. V lost 1 base to trimming and J lost 8 bases, with 6 bases between them. Germline V gene sequence: CDR1 GTSNPN, CDR2 SVGIG (reference sequence). The CDR3 sequence is 12 residues long. The CDR3 spells CAWSDSYSPLHF. The CDR3 nucleotides are TGTGCCTGGAGTGACAGTTATTCACCCCTCCACTTT.

This chain links TRBV19 with TRBJ2-3; no clear D. Looked up from germline, CDR1 is LNHDA and CDR2 is SQIVND (reference sequence). V lost 3 bases and J 2 bases, leaving 9 bases between the germline ends. This CDR3 has 14 residues. CDR3 sequence (DNA): TGTGCCAGTAGTATGAGACTGATCACAGATACGCAGTATTTT. This translates into CASSMRLITDTQYF.

CDR3 in amino acids: CASSEVRTTDTQYF. CDR3 DNA: TGCGCCAGCAGTGAGGTCAGAACCACAGATACGCAGTATTTT. The chain is built from TRBV10-1 and TRBJ2-3; no clear D. V was clipped by 2 bases and J by 2 bases, with 8 bases between them. The germline CDR1 and CDR2 sequences are WNHNN and SYGVQD (reference sequence). The CDR3 spans 14 residues.

J is TRBJ2-5 and V is TRBV15; a weak D match, TRBD1 (5 bases). CDR3 length: 14 residues. Trimming shortened V by 0 bases and J by 5 bases, and 10 bases separated the two germline ends. Germline lookup yields CDR1 LNHNV and CDR2 YYDKDF (reference sequence). The CDR3 here is CATSRDRRGETQYF. The CDR3 coding sequence is TGTGCCACCAGCAGAGATCGAAGGGGCGAGACCCAGTACTTC.

CDR3 coding DNA: TGTGCCAGCAGTTTAGGGCTAGCGGGAAACAATGAGCAGTTCTTC. Translating gives CASSLGLAGNNEQFF. This chain joins TRBV27 and TRBJ2-1, with TRBD2 identical over 9 bases. Unmatched junction bases numbered 4, after V lost 2 bases and J lost 5 bases. CDR3 length: 15 residues. Germline V gives CDR1 MNHEY, CDR2 SMNVEV (reference sequence).

The CDR3 DNA follows: TGTGCCAGCAGTAAAGTGAGCGGGAGAGAGAATGAGCAGTTCTTC. Protein: CASSKVSGRENEQFF. The V gene is TRBV27, the J gene TRBJ2-1; TRBD2 agrees at 8 bases. Germline trimming cut 5 bases from V and 7 bases from J; bases unmatched to any gene: 10. Germline V gene data show CDR1 as MNHEY and CDR2 as SMNVEV (reference sequence). The CDR3 has 15 amino acids.

The chain links TRBV7-9 to TRBJ2-5; D gene unclear. From germline, CDR1 is SEHNR and CDR2 FQNEAQ (reference sequence). The CDR3 runs to 13 residues. Trimming removed 4 bases from V and 3 bases from J, with 9 bases in between. In DNA form, the CDR3 reads TGTGCCAGCAGCTCGCCACCAGAAGAGACCCAGTACTTC. Its protein product is CASSSPPEETQYF.

The chain employs TRBV5-1 and TRBJ1-4; 7 positions agree with TRBD1. V dropped 4 bases and J dropped 6; count of bases not matched to a gene: 3. Germline assignment: CDR1 SGHRS and CDR2 YFSETQ. The CDR3 contains 13 residues. CDR3 DNA: TGCGCCAGCAGCACGGGGACAGATGAAAAACTGTTTTTT. Translated: CASSTGTDEKLFF.

Only a few counts were recorded for this clone. The V call is TRBV6-5, the J call TRBJ1-5; 7 bases are a match to TRBD1. The germline CDR1 and CDR2 sequences are MNHEY and SVGAGI. V lost 0 bases to trimming and J lost 6 bases; unmatched junction nucleotides: 5. The CDR3 has 15 residues. In DNA form, the CDR3 reads TGTGCCAGCAGTTACTCGATGGCAGGGGGTCAGCCCCAGCATTTT. Amino acids: CASSYSMAGGQPQHF.

The chain uses TRBV7-9 and TRBJ2-3, with 8 bases fitting TRBD2. The V and J ends lost 5 bases and 3 bases, in that order; junction bases with no gene match: 7. CDR3 length equals 15 residues. CDR1 SEHNR and CDR2 FQNEAQ come from the germline V gene (reference sequence). The CDR3 DNA reads TGTGCCAGCAGCGAAAGCGGGGGAGATACAGATACGCAGTATTTT. Translated, it gives CASSESGGDTDTQYF.

This clone has only one observation. The V and J genes are TRBV11-3 and TRBJ2-7, with 8 bases identical to TRBD2. Germline V CDR1 and CDR2: SGHNT, YENEEA. J was trimmed by 3 bases and V by 10 bases; bases with no gene match: 8. The CDR3 sequence is 13 residues long. This chain's CDR3 is CAIQGLGHYEQYF. The CDR3, as DNA: TGTGCCATCCAGGGACTAGGGCACTACGAGCAGTACTTC.